A selection of T cell receptor beta chains follows, all from one sample in a study of T cell changes during pregnancy in multiple sclerosis. The protocol was immunoSEQ multiplex PCR, while the TCRdb copy is restricted to in-frame clones and leaves out a portion. This table has tens of thousands of clones, about 94% appearing once. The material sequenced was CD4+ T cells from peripheral blood mononuclear cells, taken in the first trimester of pregnancy. These receptors all come from a female donor with multiple sclerosis, enrolled in a pregnancy study. Each CDR3 is given with its conserved first and last residue. The D gene is left open where the match is weak. Rows may omit the clone size; those that give it use once, few, many or a size class.

V	length	size	D	J	CDR3	DNA
TRBV5-1	16	.	TRBD2	TRBJ2-1	CASSLQLAGGNNEQFF	TGCGCCAGCAGCTTACAACTAGCGGGGGGGAACAATGAGCAGTTCTTC
TRBV29-1	14	.	TRBD1	TRBJ1-1	CSVGGTGGPPEAFF	TGCAGCGTTGGTGGCACAGGGGGCCCCCCTGAAGCTTTCTTT
TRBV29-1	13	.	TRBD2	TRBJ2-7	CSVSRRGGYEQYF	TGCAGCGTGTCGCGGCGGGGGGGCTACGAGCAGTACTTC
TRBV7-9	14	.	.	TRBJ1-1	CASSLDGGNTEAFF	TGTGCCAGCAGCTTAGACGGTGGGAACACTGAAGCTTTCTTT
TRBV5-1	13	.	.	TRBJ1-2	CASSFTGSYGYTF	TGCGCCAGCAGCTTCACAGGGAGCTATGGCTACACCTTC
TRBV27	13	.	TRBD1	TRBJ1-2	CASALTTGGGYTF	TGTGCCAGCGCATTAACGACAGGGGGGGGCTACACCTTC
TRBV14	15	few	.	TRBJ1-1	CASSQVSVMNTEAFF	TGTGCCAGCAGCCAAGTGTCCGTAATGAACACTGAAGCTTTCTTT
TRBV5-1	13	.	TRBD1	TRBJ2-3	CASSRTTGDTQYF	TGCGCCAGCAGCCGAACGACAGGGGACACGCAGTATTTT
TRBV11-3	14	.	TRBD2	TRBJ2-5	CASSLTSGGETQYF	TGTGCCAGCAGCTTGACTAGCGGGGGGGAGACCCAGTACTTC
TRBV6-5	16	.	.	TRBJ1-1	CASSYSDTMMNTEAFF	TGTGCCAGCAGTTACTCGGACACCATGATGAACACTGAAGCTTTCTTT
TRBV21-1	16	.	.	TRBJ2-6	CASSKADNSGANVLTF	TGTGCCAGCAGCAAAGCGGACAACTCTGGGGCCAACGTCCTGACTTTC
TRBV25-1	14	.	.	TRBJ1-1	CASSESRGWTEAFF	TGTGCCAGCAGTGAATCTAGAGGGTGGACTGAAGCTTTCTTT
TRBV7-9	14	.	TRBD2	TRBJ2-5	CASSPPGGKETQYF	TGTGCCAGCAGCCCGCCGGGGGGGAAAGAGACCCAGTACTTC
TRBV9	16	.	.	TRBJ2-3	CASSVGPSVSTDTQYF	TGTGCCAGCAGCGTAGGGCCCAGCGTCAGTACAGATACGCAGTATTTT
TRBV27	16	.	TRBD1	TRBJ2-1	CASGRPGTGSYNEQFF	TGTGCCAGCGGACGGCCCGGGACAGGCTCCTACAATGAGCAGTTCTTC
TRBV5-1	15	.	.	TRBJ2-1	CASSLNPDNYNEQFF	TGCGCCAGCAGCTTAAATCCGGACAACTACAATGAGCAGTTCTTC